These T cell receptor beta chains were read from a single sample in a study of cytomegalovirus exposure and HLA in healthy donors. The table came from immunoSEQ multiplex PCR; TCRdb's copy has only in-frame clones and leaves some out. The table has some 110,000 clones, roughly four fifths seen once. The sequencing sample was made of PBMCs. Every receptor here comes from a man aged 45-60 years in good health and CMV-seronegative. Each CDR3 is given with its conserved first and last residue. The order of the fields is V gene, J gene, D gene, clone size, CDR3 DNA, CDR3 protein. A D gene is named only where the DNA matches it firmly. A row's size may be missing; if present it is once, few, many or a size class.

TRBV28	TRBJ2-5	TRBD1	-	TGTGCCAGCAGCTTGACAGGGCTCGGAGAGACCCAGTACTTC	CASSLTGLGETQYF
TRBV5-1	TRBJ1-4	-	few	TGCGCCAGCAGCTTGGTGCCAGGGGATGAAAAACTGTTTTTT	CASSLVPGDEKLFF
TRBV2	TRBJ1-1	TRBD1	once	TGTGCCAGCAGTGATATCGGACAGGGCCCAAACACTGAAGCTTTCTTT	CASSDIGQGPNTEAFF
TRBV2	TRBJ2-3	TRBD1	-	TGTGCCAGCGCTCGGACAGGTCCTAGCACAGATACGCAGTATTTT	CASARTGPSTDTQYF
TRBV10-2	TRBJ1-5	TRBD1	few	TGCGCCAGCAGTGGGGGAACAGGGGATCAGCCCCAGCATTTT	CASSGGTGDQPQHF
TRBV7-2	TRBJ1-1	TRBD1	-	TGTGCCAGCAGCTTTGAGACAGGGGCGGCTTTCTTT	CASSFETGAAFF
TRBV27	TRBJ2-3	-	-	TGTGCCAGCAGTTTAGTCAGGTCCACAGATACGCAGTATTTT	CASSLVRSTDTQYF
TRBV2	TRBJ2-5	-	-	TGTGCCAGCAACGGGGAATACGGGGAGACCCAGTACTTC	CASNGEYGETQYF
TRBV30	TRBJ2-5	-	-	TGTGCCTGGAGTGTAGTGCTAGGAGGAGAGACCCAGTACTTC	CAWSVVLGGETQYF
TRBV7-3	TRBJ2-2	-	-	TGTGCCAGCAGCCTGTCAGACACCGGGGAGCTGTTTTTT	CASSLSDTGELFF
TRBV18	TRBJ1-4	-	-	TGTGCCAGCTCACTCCCGGGGGAAAAACTGTTTTTT	CASSLPGEKLFF
TRBV5-6	TRBJ1-4	-	-	TGTGCCAGCAGCCCCGTGGGGGGGGAGTTAGAAAAACTGTTTTTT	CASSPVGGELEKLFF
TRBV2	TRBJ1-2	TRBD1	-	TGTGCCAGCAGTGTACAAGGACAGGGAGGTGGCTACACCTTC	CASSVQGQGGGYTF
TRBV6-5	TRBJ1-1	TRBD1	few	TGTGCCAGCAGTTGGGGACAGGGAGTGGATGAAGCTTTCTTT	CASSWGQGVDEAFF
TRBV20-1	TRBJ1-3	-	few	TGCAGTGCTAGCACCGGGGACACCATATATTTT	CSASTGDTIYF
TRBV27	TRBJ2-1	TRBD1	few	TGTGCCAGCAGGCATGCCGGGACAGGAAACAATGAGCAGTTCTTC	CASRHAGTGNNEQFF
TRBV6-5	TRBJ2-7	TRBD1	-	TGTGCCAGCAGTTTCAGGACAGGCCCCTACGAGCAGTACTTC	CASSFRTGPYEQYF
TRBV11-2	TRBJ1-1	-	-	TGTGCCAGCAGCTCCCTAACGGACACCTCGAACACTGAAGCTTTCTTT	CASSSLTDTSNTEAFF
TRBV28	TRBJ2-5	TRBD2	-	TGTGCCAGCAGGCCGGGACTAGCGGGGCGCCAAGAGACCCAGTACTTC	CASRPGLAGRQETQYF
TRBV7-2	TRBJ2-1	-	-	TGTGCCAGCAGCTTAGCGTCGGGACTGGGAAGAGGGAATGAGCAGTTCTTC	CASSLASGLGRGNEQFF
TRBV10-1	TRBJ1-2	-	-	TGCGCCAGCAGTGAGTCGCAGGACTATGGCTACACCTTC	CASSESQDYGYTF
TRBV6-1	TRBJ1-1	-	-	TGTGCCAGCCATGGTGGGAGCACTGAAGCTTTCTTT	CASHGGSTEAFF
TRBV7-2	TRBJ2-3	-	-	TGTGCCAGCAGCTTAGCCCTAGTGGCAGATACGCAGTATTTT	CASSLALVADTQYF
TRBV10-3	TRBJ2-3	-	-	TGTGCCATCAGTGAGGGGCCCACAGATACGCAGTATTTT	CAISEGPTDTQYF
TRBV15	TRBJ2-3	-	-	TGTGCCACCAGCAGAATACCCGGGACTCCTTTTGCGGTAGTAGGTACGCAGTATTTT	CATSRIPGTPFAVVGTQYF
TRBV5-1	TRBJ1-2	-	-	TGCGCCAGCAGCTTTGTAGAAAATAACTATGGCTACACCTTC	CASSFVENNYGYTF
TRBV18	TRBJ2-2	TRBD2	-	TGTGCCAGCTCACCCCCTAGCGGGGGGGGCTCCGGGGAGCTGTTTTTT	CASSPPSGGGSGELFF
TRBV7-6	TRBJ1-4	-	once	TGTGCCAGCAGCTCCGGGACACACGCTGAAAAACTGTTTTTT	CASSSGTHAEKLFF
TRBV7-2	TRBJ2-5	TRBD2	-	TGTGCCAGCAGCCGTGGGGGGAGTAGCGGGGATCCGACCCAGTACTTC	CASSRGGSSGDPTQYF
TRBV10-3	TRBJ2-2	-	-	TGTGCCATCAGGACCGGGACTACCGGGGAGCTGTTTTTT	CAIRTGTTGELFF
TRBV5-1	TRBJ2-3	-	-	TGCGCCAGCAGCTTGGACACCTCTAGCACAGATACGCAGTATTTT	CASSLDTSSTDTQYF
TRBV4-1	TRBJ2-4	TRBD2	-	TGCGCCAGCAGCCAAGATCACACGGGGGGGGCATCCAAAAACATTCAGTACTTC	CASSQDHTGGASKNIQYF
TRBV6-4	TRBJ2-2	TRBD1	few	TGTGCCAGCAGTGCCGGGACAGGGGACACCGGGGAGCTGTTTTTT	CASSAGTGDTGELFF
TRBV18	TRBJ2-7	-	once	TGTGCCAGCTCACCGGCGGGCTACGAGCAGTACTTC	CASSPAGYEQYF
TRBV16	TRBJ1-2	-	-	TGTGCCAGCAGCCCCTTCCCAGGAAACTATGGCTACACCTTC	CASSPFPGNYGYTF
TRBV19	TRBJ1-2	TRBD1	-	TGTGCCAGTAGCCCTCCGGGACAGATAAACTATGGCTACACCTTC	CASSPPGQINYGYTF
TRBV30	TRBJ1-1	TRBD1	-	TGTGCCTGTTTCCGGGACAGGGTGAACACTGAAGCTTTCTTT	CACFRDRVNTEAFF
TRBV6-1	TRBJ1-2	-	-	TGTGCCAGCAGTGAAGTAACGCCTAGGATCTATGGCTACACCTTC	CASSEVTPRIYGYTF
TRBV5-8	TRBJ2-7	TRBD1	-	TGTGCCAGCAGTCTGGGTGGGACAGGGAACGACGAGCAGTACTTC	CASSLGGTGNDEQYF
TRBV5-1	TRBJ1-2	TRBD1	-	TGCGCCAGCAGCTCCCCCGGACAGGGCTATGGCTACACCTTC	CASSSPGQGYGYTF
TRBV19	TRBJ2-2	TRBD2	few	TGTGCCAGTAGTATGACTAGCGGATACACCGGGGAGCTGTTTTTT	CASSMTSGYTGELFF
TRBV19	TRBJ1-5	TRBD1	-	TGTGCCAGTAGCAGGGACAGGGGTATCGATCAGCCCCAGCATTTT	CASSRDRGIDQPQHF
TRBV28	TRBJ1-5	-	-	TGTGCGAGCGCAGGGTCAGAGAATCAGCCCCAGCATTTT	CASAGSENQPQHF
TRBV5-4	TRBJ1-1	-	-	TGTGCCAGCCGGACAGCCATGAACACTGAAGCTTTCTTT	CASRTAMNTEAFF
TRBV19	TRBJ2-2	TRBD1	-	TGTGCCAGTAGTATCAGGGGGCGCGGCCAGGCCGGGGAGCTGTTTTTT	CASSIRGRGQAGELFF
TRBV11-2	TRBJ1-2	-	-	TGTGCCAGCAGCCTCATTCTGGGAGGGGACGGCTACACCTTC	CASSLILGGDGYTF
TRBV4-3	TRBJ2-3	TRBD2	-	TGCGCCAGCAGCCAAGGTAGTCCAGCGGGGTACACAGATACGCAGTATTTT	CASSQGSPAGYTDTQYF
TRBV6-5	TRBJ1-1	TRBD1	-	TGTGCCGCAGGACAGGGCAGGTCTGAAGCTTTCTTT	CAAGQGRSEAFF
TRBV7-8	TRBJ2-1	TRBD2	-	TGTGCCAGCAGTGGGACTACCTGGGGGAATGAGCAGTTCTTC	CASSGTTWGNEQFF
TRBV5-1	TRBJ1-3	-	-	TGCGCCAGCAGCCCGACAACCTCTGGAAACACCATATATTTT	CASSPTTSGNTIYF
TRBV7-8	TRBJ1-1	-	-	TGTGCCAGCAGCTTAGTTTCGTACACTGAAGCTTTCTTT	CASSLVSYTEAFF
TRBV6-5	TRBJ1-2	-	-	TGTGCCAGCAGTGTCGGGGCGGGAGGCTACACCTTC	CASSVGAGGYTF